These 16 T cell receptor beta chains came from one sample sequenced in a study of cytomegalovirus exposure and HLA in healthy donors. The primer mix had 60 Vbeta and 13 Jbeta primers. TCRdb's copy holds only in-frame clones and misses some; the assay was immunoSEQ multiplex PCR. Of approximately 200,000 clones listed, 79% are singletons. Material: PBMCs. The receptors shown here come from a young woman in good health and CMV-seronegative.

The J gene is TRBJ2-7, the V gene TRBV7-2; TRBD2 agrees at 10 bases. Germline assignment: CDR1 SGHTA and CDR2 FQGNSA. The CDR3 length is 16 residues. Trimming at V came to 1 base and at J to 3 bases, leaving 6 bases not matched to a gene. The CDR3 protein is CASSLGTSGYSYEQYF. The CDR3 nucleotides are TGTGCCAGCAGCTTAGGGACTAGCGGATATAGCTACGAGCAGTACTTC.

The chain couples TRBV30 to TRBJ1-3, with D uncertain. V was pared by 3 bases and J by 2 bases, with 11 bases between. Germline CDR1 is GTSNPN and CDR2 is SVGIG (reference sequence). This CDR3 is 14 amino acids long. CDR3 DNA: TGTGCCTGGAGCTATCCGGTAACTGGAAACACCATATATTTT. This gives the protein CAWSYPVTGNTIYF.

Notes on this clone: One junction end does not reproduce the germline sequence, and a read error may be involved. The V gene is TRBV7-9, the J gene TRBJ1-1; D perhaps matches TRBD1 (6 bases). CDR3 size: 13 residues. Germline CDR1 is SEHNR and CDR2 is FQNEAQ (reference sequence). CDR3 sequence reads: CSSSPDSYTEAFF. DNA of the CDR3: TGTTCCAGCAGCCCGGACAGCTACACTGAAGCTTTCTTT.

A few counts support this clone. This rearrangement joins TRBV13 to TRBJ2-7, with 9 nucleotides matching TRBD2. Trimming removed 5 bases from V and 2 bases from J; junction bases left unmatched: 7. Germline CDR1 reads PRHDT; CDR2 reads FYEKMQ (reference sequence). The CDR3 is made up of 15 amino acids. DNA for the CDR3: TGTGCCAGCAGCCCAGGACTAGCGACGGCCTACGAGCAGTACTTC. It encodes CASSPGLATAYEQYF.

This chain links TRBV5-4 with TRBJ1-3; TRBD1 might be the D (6 bases). Germline values: CDR1 SGHNT, CDR2 YYREEE (reference sequence). The CDR3 totals 17 residues. The V gene lost 0 bases and the J gene lost 1 base, with 14 bases spanning the gap. CDR3 sequence: CASSLAMGHLSGNTIYF. The CDR3 nucleotides are TGTGCCAGCAGCTTGGCCATGGGACACCTGTCTGGAAACACCATATATTTT.

In this sample, this clone turned up once. This sequence joins TRBV6-5 and TRBJ2-7; the D gene is possibly TRBD1 (8 bases). V was trimmed by 6 bases and J by 4 bases, leaving 16 bases between them. The germline gives CDR1 MNHEY, CDR2 SVGAGI. This CDR3 has 14 amino acids. The CDR3 DNA is TGTGCCAGCAGGTTGGACAGGGAGGGGTACGAGCAGTACTTC. Translating it yields CASRLDREGYEQYF.

The chain employs TRBV21-1 and TRBJ1-4; the table's D call of TRBD1 was not tested on the DNA. TRBV21-1 is tagged as a pseudogene. The CDR3 spans 19 residues. Here the CDR3 reads CASSKEGRQGAVDREKLFF. DNA for the CDR3: TGTGCCAGCAGCAAAGAGGGGAGACAGGGGGCGGTTGATCGTGAAAAACTGTTTTTT.

The gene calls are TRBV6-5 and TRBJ2-2; 8 bases are a match to TRBD2. The CDR3 consists of 15 residues. The germline gives CDR1 MNHEY, CDR2 SVGAGI. V trimming: 6 bases; J trimming: 1 base; junction bases outside the gene matches: 4. The CDR3 DNA reads as TGTGCCAGCAGGACGGGGGGGCTGAACACCGGGGAGCTGTTTTTT. Translated, it gives CASRTGGLNTGELFF.

The V call is TRBV2, the J call TRBJ1-2; 7 nucleotides line up with TRBD1. J was trimmed by 3 bases and V by 6 bases; bases with no gene match: 4. The CDR3 covers 13 residues. Germline V CDR1 and CDR2: SNHLY, FYNNEI. CDR3 loop: CASSADRDYGYTF. The CDR3 DNA reads TGTGCCAGCAGCGCTGACAGGGACTATGGCTACACCTTC. Combining the CDR3 with reference TRBV2 and TRBJ1-2 gives the whole variable domain EPEVTQTPSHQVTQMGQEVILRCVPISNHLYFYWYRQILGQKVEFLVSFYNNEISEKSEIFDDQFSVERPDGSNFTLKIRSTKLEDSAMYFCASSADRDYGYTFGSGTRLTVV.

The J gene is TRBJ2-1, the V gene TRBV27, with D tentatively TRBD2 (5 bases). The CDR3 has 15 amino acids. V gave up 4 bases and J gave up 2 bases, with 12 bases separating them. CDR1 is MNHEY and CDR2 is SMNVEV in the germline V gene (reference sequence). The CDR3 coding sequence is TGTGCCAGCAGTTCAGGAGGCAGCGCCTACAATGAGCAGTTCTTC. This sequence encodes CASSSGGSAYNEQFF.

CDR3 residues: CASSQVSSREQFF. The CDR3, as DNA: TGTGCCAGCAGCCAAGTGTCCTCCCGGGAGCAGTTCTTC. The rearrangement joins TRBV14 to TRBJ2-1, with D unclear. The CDR3 is made up of 13 amino acids. The V end was cut by 1 base, the J end by 10 bases, with 11 bases between. Germline V gene lookup returns CDR1 SGHDN and CDR2 FVKESK.

The chain is built from TRBV18 and TRBJ2-3; no definite D call. Trimming shortened V by 4 bases and J by 4 bases, and 12 bases separated the two germline ends. The CDR3 runs 14 residues. The V gene's germline CDR1 is KGHSH and CDR2 LQKENI. The CDR3 is CASSLTAGADTQYF. CDR3 coding DNA: TGTGCCAGCTCACTTACCGCAGGCGCAGATACGCAGTATTTT.

The J gene is TRBJ2-2, the V gene TRBV9; 12 bases fit TRBD2. V shed 3 bases and J 1 base; nucleotides not matched to a gene: 4. The CDR3 consists of 17 residues. Germline V gene lookup returns CDR1 SGDLS and CDR2 YYNGEE. CDR3 sequence reads: CASSGAGLAGNTGELFF. The CDR3 DNA reads as TGTGCCAGCAGCGGAGCGGGACTAGCGGGGAACACCGGGGAGCTGTTTTTT. The variable domain in full, with the rest retrieved from reference TRBV9 and TRBJ2-2, is DSGVTQTPKHLITATGQRVTLRCSPRSGDLSVYWYQQSLDQGLQFLIQYYNGEERAKGNILERFSAQQFPDLHSELNLSSLELGDSALYFCASSGAGLAGNTGELFFGEGSRLTVL.

This clone was seen only once. The J gene is TRBJ2-1, the V gene TRBV29-1, with 8 bases aligning to TRBD2. CDR3 length: 21 residues. J lost 4 bases, V lost 1 base, and 24 bases had no gene match. Germline-derived CDR1 and CDR2 are SQVTM and ANQGSEA. This CDR3 is CSVEVAGTSLAGPFYYNEQFF. Written as DNA, the CDR3 is TGCAGCGTTGAAGTCGCCGGGACTAGTTTAGCGGGCCCCTTCTATTACAATGAGCAGTTCTTC.

The V call is TRBV19, the J call TRBJ2-5, with TRBD2 matching 10 bases. This CDR3 has 14 amino acids. The germline V gene has CDR1 LNHDA and CDR2 SQIVND (reference sequence). V lost 4 bases and J lost 3; bases outside the gene matches: 2. The DNA of the CDR3 is TGTGCCAGTAGTACCGGGACTAGCGAAGAGACCCAGTACTTC. Its translation: CASSTGTSEETQYF.

The chain links TRBV27 to TRBJ2-1, with 8 nucleotides matching TRBD1. From germline, CDR1 is MNHEY and CDR2 SMNVEV (reference sequence). V lost 3 bases, J lost 4 bases, and 5 bases stayed unmatched. CDR3 size: 15 residues. In DNA, the CDR3 is TGTGCCAGCAGTTTCCCGGACAGGGTATACAATGAGCAGTTCTTC. This gives the protein CASSFPDRVYNEQFF.